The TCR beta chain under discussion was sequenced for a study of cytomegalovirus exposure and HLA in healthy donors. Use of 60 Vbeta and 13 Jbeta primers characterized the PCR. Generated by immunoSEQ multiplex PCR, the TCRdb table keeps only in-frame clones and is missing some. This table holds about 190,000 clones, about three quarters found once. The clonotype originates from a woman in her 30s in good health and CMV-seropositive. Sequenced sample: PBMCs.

The CDR3 reads CAWSLGTGMGGRSDTQYF. DNA of the CDR3: TGTGCCTGGAGTTTGGGGACAGGGATGGGGGGGAGGTCAGATACGCAGTATTTT. The chain recombines TRBV30 with TRBJ2-3; 9 nucleotides align to TRBD1. Germline V gene sequence: CDR1 GTSNPN, CDR2 SVGIG (reference sequence). The trim removed 2 bases at V and 4 bases at J, leaving 16 bases unmatched. The CDR3 runs 18 residues.